This T cell receptor beta chain is from a study of blood T cell repertoires in COVID-19. Clones were read by immunoSEQ multiplex PCR, and TCRdb kept only the in-frame ones, dropping some. The data hold around 170,000 clones, with about four fifths observed a single time. Germline V gene data show CDR1 as MGHDK and CDR2 as SYGVNS. This CDR3 spans 13 amino acids. V was trimmed by 5 bases and J by 0 bases, leaving 7 bases between them. The receptor comes from a man aged 50 or older who had recovered from COVID-19. V is TRBV25-1 and J is TRBJ1-2; D is ambiguous. The sequenced sample consisted of PBMCs or T cells enriched from blood (not recorded which). DNA for the CDR3: TGTGCCAGCAGTCTAAAGACTAACTATGGCTACACCTTC. It is translated as CASSLKTNYGYTF.